The sequence of this T cell receptor (beta chain) was determined in a study of vaccination and CD4 T cells after COVID-19. Study context: A median of approximately 96 days (range 35 to 161) separated diagnosis from post-COVID sampling. Researchers treated control cultures with a CEFX pool, an HIV-1 Nef pool, or no peptide.

The treatment: approximately 9-day PBMC culture with coronavirus spike peptide pools or control peptides (ViraFEST assay). ViraFEST enlarged antigen-specific T cell populations with peptide pools and afterwards sequenced TCRs. The CDR3 sequence is 13 residues long. V lost 5 bases to trimming and J lost 5 bases; unmatched junction nucleotides: 5. Looked up from germline, CDR1 is LNHDA and CDR2 is SQIVND (reference sequence). Sequence data for DNA of cultured CD4+ T cells were generated by the Oncomine TCR Beta short-read assay. Scientists extracted genomic DNA from CD4+ T cells grown in culture. TCRdb re-called the PCR reads through MiXCR, storing one row per CDR3 protein. Among about 12,000 distinct CDR3 sequences listed, approximately 81% were seen once. Turning to this clonotype: Its antigen is unidentified.

This sequence joins TRBV19 and TRBJ1-1, with 7 bases matching TRBD1. This TCR came from a human donor who received a COVID-19 vaccine. The sequences come from CD4+ T cells from blood, cultured in vitro, collected after SARS-CoV-2 vaccination. CDR3 loop: CASSHQGGTEAFF. The CDR3 nucleotides read TGTGCCAGTAGTCATCAGGGGGGGACTGAAGCTTTCTTT.